This TCR beta chain was observed in a study of cytomegalovirus exposure and HLA in healthy donors. PCR used 60 Vbeta primers and 13 Jbeta primers. Sequencing was performed with immunoSEQ multiplex PCR; in TCRdb, only in-frame clones are kept and a portion is missing. Seen here are 100,000 or so clones, 81% observed once, and the top ten hold under 5.5%. Trimming stripped 7 bases from V and 3 bases from J, with 12 bases between. This CDR3 spans 13 amino acids. CDR1 is MNHEY and CDR2 is SVGAGI in the germline V gene. Findings and limits, study-wide: Despite most TCR sequences being rare, some public TCRs occurred in many donors.

As for this clone: Its target is unknown.

The clonotype was recovered from a man in his forties in good health and CMV-seropositive. Sequencing was done on a sample of PBMCs. V gene TRBV6-5 combines with J gene TRBJ2-5; possibly TRBD2 for D (6 bases). The CDR3 loop is CASIPPGEETQYF. The DNA for the CDR3 is TGTGCCAGCATCCCCCCGGGGGAAGAGACCCAGTACTTC.